These T cell receptor beta chains were read from a single sample in a study of tumor-infiltrating lymphocytes in glioblastoma multiforme. TCRdb reanalysed the multiplex PCR reads using MiXCR and keeps one entry per CDR3 protein. The data contain almost 20,000 distinct CDR3 sequences, 60% to 80% of them singletons. The sequencing sample was made of peripheral blood. Receptors originate from a male donor with glioblastoma. The CDR3 runs from the conserved cysteine through the conserved F or W.

TRBV6-1,TRBJ2-2,CASSEFTTGDLFF
TRBV11-2,TRBJ1-1,CASSLDPDRATEAFF
TRBV29-1,TRBJ2-1,CSVEGTREYNEQFF
TRBV4-1,TRBJ2-6,CASSRTQGSGANVLTF
TRBV29-1,TRBJ1-1,CSSSNMNTEAFF
TRBV5-1,TRBJ2-1,CASSKLAGGELDEQFF
TRBV12-3/TRBV12-4,TRBJ1-1,CASREESSSGTFF
TRBV7-9,TRBJ1-1,CASSPSTGTLKNTEAFF
TRBV5-1,TRBJ2-1,CASSLGVGGLDEQFF
TRBV14,TRBJ2-7,CASSSTSYEQYF
TRBV5-4,TRBJ2-5,CASSLNGEETQYF
TRBV11-2,TRBJ2-1,CDSSLYSGIEQFF
TRBV6-1,TRBJ2-7,CASTEAHGASYEQYF
TRBV28,TRBJ2-2,CASSPHGGENTGELFF
TRBV6-5,TRBJ2-3,CAGRRGRGSDTQYF
TRBV6-1,TRBJ2-6,CASSPAAGANVLTF
TRBV11-2,TRBJ2-1,CASYRGYGSEQLF
TRBV11-1,TRBJ2-1,CAGSSVAAGGSSNEQLF
TRBV11-2,TRBJ1-6,CVSSSLPRGDSPLRF
TRBV5-1,TRBJ1-1,CASSPGQGIEDTEASF
TRBV5-6,TRBJ1-1,CASSSQMDTEAFF
TRBV7-9,TRBJ2-7,CASLSRAGEQYF
TRBV11-2,TRBJ2-7,CASSFDPGGATEQYF
TRBV11-2,TRBJ2-1,CASILGYIEQFF
TRBV4-1,TRBJ2-3,CASSQEGGGGTDTQYF
TRBV11-2,TRBJ2-1,CASILSSRNNEQFF
TRBV5-4,TRBJ2-2,CAGTFSGRARTGELFF
TRBV18,TRBJ1-5,CASSQGGGNQPQHF
TRBV29-1,TRBJ2-7,CSASTGDYEQYF
TRBV4-2,TRBJ2-7,CASSQDEGASYEQYF
TRBV11-2,TRBJ2-6,CASSPLRAGANVLTF
TRBV18,TRBJ1-1,CASSPTPGGSEAFF
TRBV11-2,TRBJ2-7,CASSPMDGGEQYF
TRBV4-1,TRBJ1-2,CASSQWILEGYTF
TRBV5-1,TRBJ1-4,CASILDSTNEKLFF
TRBV11-2,TRBJ2-1,CASSLSRGYEQFF
TRBV7-9,TRBJ2-3,CASSNVVTDTQYF
TRBV7-2,TRBJ2-2,CASSLAGPRNTGELFF
TRBV7-8,TRBJ2-5,CASSPTSAGVKGTQYF
TRBV30,TRBJ1-5,CAWSSSSNQPQHF
TRBV10-3,TRBJ2-1,CAIGEPNSGDQFF
TRBV29-1,TRBJ2-2,CSARGFSTGELLF
TRBV11-3,TRBJ2-5,CASSRSGAGGAQYF
TRBV20-1,TRBJ1-6,CSARLSGVGGGYNSPLHF
TRBV6-5,TRBJ1-1,CASIGLGGVDTEASF